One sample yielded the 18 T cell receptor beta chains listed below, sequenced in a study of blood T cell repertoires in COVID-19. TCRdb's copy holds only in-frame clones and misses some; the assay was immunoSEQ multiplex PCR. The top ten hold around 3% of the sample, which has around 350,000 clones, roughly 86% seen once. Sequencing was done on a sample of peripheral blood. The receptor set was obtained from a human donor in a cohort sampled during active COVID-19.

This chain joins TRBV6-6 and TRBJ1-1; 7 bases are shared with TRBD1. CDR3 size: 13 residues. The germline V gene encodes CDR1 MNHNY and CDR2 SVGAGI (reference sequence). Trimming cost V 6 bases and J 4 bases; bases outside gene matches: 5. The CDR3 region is CASSDTGATEAFF. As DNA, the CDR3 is TGTGCCAGCAGCGATACAGGGGCCACTGAAGCTTTCTTT.

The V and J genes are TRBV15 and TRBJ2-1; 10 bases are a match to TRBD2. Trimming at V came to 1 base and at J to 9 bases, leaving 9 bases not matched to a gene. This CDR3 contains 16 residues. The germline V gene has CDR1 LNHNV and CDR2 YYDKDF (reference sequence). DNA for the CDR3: TGTGCCACCAGCAGAGTCGATCTAGCGGGAGAGGGTGAGCAGTTCTTC. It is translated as CATSRVDLAGEGEQFF.

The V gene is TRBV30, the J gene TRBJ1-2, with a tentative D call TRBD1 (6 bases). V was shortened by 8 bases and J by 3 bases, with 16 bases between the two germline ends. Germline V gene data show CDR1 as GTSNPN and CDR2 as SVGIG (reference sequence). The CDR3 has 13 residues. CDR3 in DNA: TGTGCCCTAGTGTCCGACAGGCACTATGGCTACACCTTC. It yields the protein CALVSDRHYGYTF.

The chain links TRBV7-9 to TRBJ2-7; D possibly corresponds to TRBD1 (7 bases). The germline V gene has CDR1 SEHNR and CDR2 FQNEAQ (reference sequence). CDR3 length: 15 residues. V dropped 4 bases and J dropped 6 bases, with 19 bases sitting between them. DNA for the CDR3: TGTGCCAGCAGCTCGGAGGGACAGAATTTATTCGAGCAGTACTTC. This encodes CASSSEGQNLFEQYF. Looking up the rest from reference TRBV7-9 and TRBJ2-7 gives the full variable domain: DTGVSQNPRHKITKRGQNVTFRCDPISEHNRLYWYRQTLGQGPEFLTYFQNEAQLEKSRLLSDRFSAERPKGSFSTLEIQRTEQGDSAMYLCASSSEGQNLFEQYFGPGTRLTVT.

The CDR3 DNA follows: TGTGCCAGCAGCCAAGCGGTCTGGACTGAAGCTTTCTTT. This translates into CASSQAVWTEAFF. The gene calls are TRBV3-1 (or the pseudogene TRBV3-2) and TRBJ1-1, with D unclear. The CDR3 loop spans 13 amino acids. The V gene lost 1 base and the J gene lost 5 bases, with 8 bases spanning the gap. Germline-derived CDR1 and CDR2 are LGHDT and YNNKEL (reference sequence).

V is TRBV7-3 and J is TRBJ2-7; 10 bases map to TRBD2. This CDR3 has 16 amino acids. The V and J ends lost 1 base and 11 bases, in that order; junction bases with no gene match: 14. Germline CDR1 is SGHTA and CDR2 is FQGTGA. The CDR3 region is CASSLNSGGLAGVKYF. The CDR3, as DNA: TGTGCCAGCAGCTTAAATTCGGGAGGGCTAGCGGGAGTTAAGTACTTC.

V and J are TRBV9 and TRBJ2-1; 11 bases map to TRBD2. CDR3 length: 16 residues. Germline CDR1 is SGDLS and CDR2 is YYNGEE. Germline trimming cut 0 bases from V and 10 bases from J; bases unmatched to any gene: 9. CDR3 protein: CASSVASGGTRGEQFF. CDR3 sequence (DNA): TGTGCCAGCAGCGTAGCTAGCGGGGGGACCCGAGGGGAGCAGTTCTTC.

The CDR3 region has the DNA TGTGCCGCCGTAGGATGGGGACTAGCGGCATCCGGGGAGACCCAGTACTTC. Its protein product is CAAVGWGLAASGETQYF. The chain employs TRBV7-9 and TRBJ2-5; 11 bases line up with TRBD2. CDR1 SEHNR and CDR2 FQNEAQ come from the germline V gene (reference sequence). J was trimmed by 5 bases and V by 11 bases; bases with no gene match: 19. The CDR3 runs to 17 residues.

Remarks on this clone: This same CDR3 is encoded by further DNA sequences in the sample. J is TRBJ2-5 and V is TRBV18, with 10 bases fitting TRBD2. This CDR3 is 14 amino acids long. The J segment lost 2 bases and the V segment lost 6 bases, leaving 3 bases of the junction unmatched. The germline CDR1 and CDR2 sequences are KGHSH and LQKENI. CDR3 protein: CASSPAGGQETQYF. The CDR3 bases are TGTGCCAGCTCTCCAGCGGGAGGGCAAGAGACCCAGTACTTC.

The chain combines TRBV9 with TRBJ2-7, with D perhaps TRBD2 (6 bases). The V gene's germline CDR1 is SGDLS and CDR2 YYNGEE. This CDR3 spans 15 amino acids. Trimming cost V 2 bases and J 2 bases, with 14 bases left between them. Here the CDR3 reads CASSVSGGTAYEQYF. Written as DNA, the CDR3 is TGTGCCAGCAGCGTTTCTGGGGGGACCGCCTACGAGCAGTACTTC.

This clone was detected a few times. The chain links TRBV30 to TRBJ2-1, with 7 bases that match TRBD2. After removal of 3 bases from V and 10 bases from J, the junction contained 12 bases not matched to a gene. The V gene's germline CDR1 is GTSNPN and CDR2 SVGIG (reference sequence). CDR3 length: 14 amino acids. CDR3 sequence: CAWRPGLLLGEQFF. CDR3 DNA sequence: TGTGCCTGGAGGCCGGGACTACTCCTCGGGGAGCAGTTCTTC.

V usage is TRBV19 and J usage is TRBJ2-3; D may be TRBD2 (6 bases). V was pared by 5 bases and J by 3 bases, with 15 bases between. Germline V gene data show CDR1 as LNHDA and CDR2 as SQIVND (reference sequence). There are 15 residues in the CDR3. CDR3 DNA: TGTGCCAGTAGTGTTACGGCGGGGAGGACAGATACGCAGTATTTT. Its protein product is CASSVTAGRTDTQYF.

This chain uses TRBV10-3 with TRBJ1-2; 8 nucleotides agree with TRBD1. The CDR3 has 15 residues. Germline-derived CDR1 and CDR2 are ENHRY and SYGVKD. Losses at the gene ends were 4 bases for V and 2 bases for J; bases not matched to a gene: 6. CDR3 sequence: CAISGGTGINYGYTF. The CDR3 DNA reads TGTGCCATCAGTGGGGGGACAGGAATAAACTATGGCTACACCTTC.

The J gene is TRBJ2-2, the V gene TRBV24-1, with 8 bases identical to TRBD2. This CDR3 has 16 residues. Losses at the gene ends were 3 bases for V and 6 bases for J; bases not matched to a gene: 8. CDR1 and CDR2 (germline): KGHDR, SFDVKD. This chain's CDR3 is CATSDPGLARPGELFF. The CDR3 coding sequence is TGTGCCACCAGTGATCCCGGACTAGCAAGGCCCGGGGAGCTGTTTTTT.

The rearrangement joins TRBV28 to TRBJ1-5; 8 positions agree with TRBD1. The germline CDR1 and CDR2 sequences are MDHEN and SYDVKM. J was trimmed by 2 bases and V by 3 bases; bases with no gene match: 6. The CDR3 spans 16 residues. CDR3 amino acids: CASSLGQDGGNQPQHF. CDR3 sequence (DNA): TGTGCCAGCAGTTTGGGACAGGACGGTGGCAATCAGCCCCAGCATTTT.

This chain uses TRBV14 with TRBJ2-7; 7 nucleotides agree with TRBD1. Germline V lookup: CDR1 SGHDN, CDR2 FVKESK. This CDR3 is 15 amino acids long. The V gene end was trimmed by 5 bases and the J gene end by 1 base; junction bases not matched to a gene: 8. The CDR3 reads CASSGSGQQSYEQYF. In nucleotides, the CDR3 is TGTGCCAGCAGCGGGTCGGGACAGCAATCCTACGAGCAGTACTTC.

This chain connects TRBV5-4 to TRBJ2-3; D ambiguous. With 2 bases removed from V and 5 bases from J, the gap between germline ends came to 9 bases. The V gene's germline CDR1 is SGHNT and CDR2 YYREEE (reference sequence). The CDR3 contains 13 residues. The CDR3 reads CASSLAMVDTQYF. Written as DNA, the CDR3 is TGTGCCAGCAGCTTAGCGATGGTAGATACGCAGTATTTT.

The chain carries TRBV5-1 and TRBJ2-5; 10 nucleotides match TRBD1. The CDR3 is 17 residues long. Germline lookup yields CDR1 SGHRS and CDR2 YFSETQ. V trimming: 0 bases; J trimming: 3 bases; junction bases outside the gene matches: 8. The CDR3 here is CASSLGQGAGWEETQYF. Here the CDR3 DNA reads TGCGCCAGCAGCTTGGGACAGGGGGCCGGCTGGGAAGAGACCCAGTACTTC.